Sequencing of this TCR beta chain was carried out in a study of long-term antiretroviral therapy in people with HIV. At survey level, the immunoSEQ assay was run in its v3.0 version. Here immunoSEQ multiplex PCR was the method, and the copy in TCRdb shows in-frame clones only, minus some. Of over 25,000 clones listed, around nine tenths were seen once; the top ten hold about an eighth. Looked up from germline, CDR1 is MNHEY and CDR2 is SMNVEV (reference sequence). The CDR3 loop spans 15 amino acids. Trimming removed 4 bases at V and 4 bases at J, with 15 bases between. The receptor was derived from a young man with HIV. The sample was unsorted PBMCs, taken 1.1 years after starting antiretroviral therapy. The chain is built from TRBV27 and TRBJ2-3; TRBD2 might be the D (7 bases). CDR3 sequence (DNA): TGTGCCAGCAGTTATGAGGGGGGGCTATCAGATACGCAGTATTTT. As protein: CASSYEGGLSDTQYF.